These 25 T cell receptor beta chains originate from one sample sequenced in a study of PD-L1 blockade in urothelial cancer. Specified time point: pretreatment peripheral blood. Assay: immunoSEQ multiplex PCR; the TCRdb copy retains only in-frame clones and omits some. The sample shows about 74,000 clones, 75% to 90% of them seen only once. Sequencing was performed on PBMCs, taken around atezolizumab (anti-PD-L1) treatment. The receptors stem from an older man with urothelial cancer.

Points on this clone: Within the sample, other DNA sequences also encode this same CDR3. V gene TRBV18 combines with J gene TRBJ1-2, with 7 bases that match TRBD1. Germline CDR1 KGHSH, CDR2 LQKENI. The CDR3 runs 13 residues. Trimming removed 3 bases from V and 3 bases from J; junction bases left unmatched: 1. The CDR3 DNA reads as TGTGCCAGCTCACCTGGGACAGACTATGGCTACACCTTC. The encoded protein is CASSPGTDYGYTF.

This clone is a singleton in its sample. This chain uses TRBV6-5 with TRBJ1-4; weak D call: TRBD1 (5 bases). This CDR3 has 16 amino acids. CDR1 MNHEY and CDR2 SVGAGI come from the germline V gene. Trimming stripped 4 bases from V and 0 bases from J, with 12 bases between. The CDR3 DNA reads as TGTGCCAGCAGTTCCACAGGTTTAGCAACTAATGAAAAACTGTTTTTT. This gives the protein CASSSTGLATNEKLFF.

CDR3 protein: CASSLAERAEQYF. CDR3 coding DNA: TGTGCCAGCAGCTTAGCGGAGCGGGCCGAGCAGTACTTC. The chain combines TRBV7-6 with TRBJ2-7; the D gene is possibly TRBD2 (6 bases). Looked up from germline, CDR1 is SGHVS and CDR2 is FNYEAQ. Trimming pared 0 bases from V and 6 bases from J, leaving 9 bases between. The CDR3 length is 13 residues.

The J gene is TRBJ1-2, the V gene TRBV19; tentatively, D is TRBD1 (5 bases). The V end lost 5 bases, the J end lost 6 bases, and 16 bases lay between the germline ends. The CDR3 extends over 14 amino acids. Germline V gene sequence: CDR1 LNHDA, CDR2 SQIVND (reference sequence). CDR3 residues: CASSPRSRANGYTF. As DNA, the CDR3 is TGTGCCAGTAGTCCCCGTTCCAGGGCGAATGGCTACACCTTC.

In DNA, the CDR3 is TGTGCCAGCAGTCCTGGGACTAGCGGTTCCGGCCGGGAGCAGTTCTTC. Translating it yields CASSPGTSGSGREQFF. The V and J genes are TRBV27 and TRBJ2-1; 11 bases are shared with TRBD2. The V gene end was trimmed by 5 bases and the J gene end by 10 bases; junction bases not matched to a gene: 13. The CDR3 runs to 16 residues. Germline V lookup: CDR1 MNHEY, CDR2 SMNVEV (reference sequence).

The chain couples TRBV28 to TRBJ2-1; no clear D gene. This CDR3 is built from 12 residues. Trimming stripped 5 bases from V and 7 bases from J, with 9 bases between. Looked up from germline, CDR1 is MDHEN and CDR2 is SYDVKM. CDR3 sequence reads: CASSLRVNEQFF. CDR3 bases: TGTGCCAGCAGTCTAAGAGTTAATGAGCAGTTCTTC.

This chain connects TRBV9 to TRBJ2-1; the match to TRBD2 covers 7 bases. The CDR3 spans 15 residues. The V segment lost 2 bases and the J segment 5 bases; nucleotides outside the gene matches: 7. Per the germline V gene, CDR1 is SGDLS and CDR2 is YYNGEE. The CDR3, as DNA: TGTGCCAGCAGCGTTAGGGGCGGGGGAGACAATGAGCAGTTCTTC. Amino acids: CASSVRGGGDNEQFF.

V gene TRBV11-2 combines with J gene TRBJ2-2, with D perhaps TRBD1 (6 bases). V gave up 4 bases and J gave up 0 bases, with 12 bases separating them. The CDR3 extends over 16 amino acids. The germline CDR1 and CDR2 sequences are SGHAT and FQNNGV. Here the CDR3 DNA reads TGTGCCAGCAGCTGGGGGACACTCGCGAACACCGGGGAGCTGTTTTTT. Translation gives CASSWGTLANTGELFF.

V gene TRBV25-1 combines with J gene TRBJ2-7, with 7 bases that match TRBD1. Trimming cost V 4 bases and J 3 bases; bases outside gene matches: 12. This CDR3 has 16 residues. Germline CDR1 reads MGHDK; CDR2 reads SYGVNS. Here the CDR3 reads CASSGRGRLTLYEQYF. The CDR3 coding sequence is TGTGCCAGCAGTGGAAGGGGGCGACTAACCCTCTACGAGCAGTACTTC.

The rearrangement uses TRBV2 and TRBJ1-5; TRBD1 is a possible D gene (5 bases). The length of the CDR3 is 15 residues. The germline gives CDR1 SNHLY, CDR2 FYNNEI. V lost 3 bases and J lost 5, with 14 bases in between. Here the CDR3 reads CASSETSGGDQPQHF. The CDR3, as DNA: TGTGCCAGCAGTGAGACGTCCGGGGGGGATCAGCCCCAGCATTTT.

The chain joins TRBV12-5 to TRBJ2-1; a possible D gene is TRBD2 (5 bases). CDR1 and CDR2 from the germline V gene are LGHNT and FRNRAP. The CDR3 runs 12 residues. Between the trimmed V and J ends, which lost 6 bases and 4 bases, there was a span of 7 bases. The CDR3 loop is CASGERYNEQFF. The CDR3, as DNA: TGTGCTAGTGGGGAGCGGTACAATGAGCAGTTCTTC. The variable domain in full, completed from reference TRBV12-5 and TRBJ2-1, reads DARVTQTPRHKVTEMGQEVTMRCQPILGHNTVFWYRQTMMQGLELLAYFRNRAPLDDSGMPKDRFSAEMPDATLATLKIQPSEPRDSAVYFCASGERYNEQFFGPGTRLTVL.

CDR3 sequence reads: CASSDRTTSGNTIYF. The CDR3 DNA is TGTGCCAGCAGCGACCGGACAACCTCTGGAAACACCATATATTTT. This chain links TRBV7-3 with TRBJ1-3, with D tentatively TRBD1 (5 bases). The CDR3 runs 15 residues. CDR1 is SGHTA, CDR2 FQGTGA, per germline. V was shortened by 5 bases and J by 0 bases, with 11 bases between the two germline ends.

The J gene is TRBJ2-3, the V gene TRBV7-3, with 13 nucleotides matching TRBD2. CDR1 is SGHTA, CDR2 FQGTGA, per germline. V dropped 4 bases and J dropped 0; count of bases not matched to a gene: 4. The CDR3 runs 17 residues. The CDR3 DNA sequence: TGTGCCAGCAGCTCAGGGACTAGCGGGACTAGCACAGATACGCAGTATTTT. Translation: CASSSGTSGTSTDTQYF.

The V and J genes are TRBV6-6 and TRBJ1-2, with TRBD1 as a possible D gene (5 bases). This CDR3 contains 14 residues. CDR1 and CDR2 (germline): MNHNY, SVGAGI (reference sequence). Trimming removed 0 bases at V and 8 bases at J, with 13 bases between. The CDR3 coding sequence is TGTGCCAGCAGTTACTCTGGGCAGGGATCCGGCTACACCTTC. This translates into CASSYSGQGSGYTF.

V is TRBV9 and J is TRBJ2-1; D is possibly TRBD2 (6 bases). Trimming left V 4 bases short and J 12 bases short, with 14 bases between. CDR1 and CDR2 from the germline V gene are SGDLS and YYNGEE. The CDR3 spans 12 residues. This CDR3 reads CASSRDFDLQFF. The CDR3 nucleotides read TGTGCCAGCAGCCGGGACTTCGATTTGCAGTTCTTC.

The chain couples TRBV5-1 to TRBJ2-5, with D possibly TRBD1 on 6 matching bases. Germline-derived CDR1 and CDR2 are SGHRS and YFSETQ. This CDR3 comprises 15 residues. With 4 bases removed from V and 5 bases from J, the gap between germline ends came to 18 bases. This CDR3 is CASSRPETGPETQYF. The CDR3 coding sequence is TGCGCCAGCAGCCGTCCAGAGACAGGTCCGGAGACCCAGTACTTC.

This clone was seen just once. V is TRBV7-9 and J is TRBJ2-2; D gene uncertain. CDR1 is SEHNR and CDR2 is FQNEAQ in the germline V gene (reference sequence). The CDR3 has 11 residues. Trimming removed 4 bases at V and 7 bases at J, with 4 bases between. The CDR3 here is CASSWSGELFF. The CDR3 nucleotides are TGTGCCAGCAGCTGGAGCGGGGAGCTGTTTTTT.

There are a few counts of this clone. This chain's CDR3 is CASSLRTGSTDTQYF. In nucleotides, the CDR3 is TGTGCCAGCAGCCTCCGGACAGGGTCCACAGATACGCAGTATTTT. This chain connects TRBV14 to TRBJ2-3; TRBD1 matches 8 bases. With 4 bases clipped from V and 2 bases from J, the junction kept 5 bases outside the gene matches. This CDR3 comprises 15 residues. CDR1 is SGHDN and CDR2 is FVKESK in the germline V gene.

The V call is TRBV4-2, the J call TRBJ1-1; D may be TRBD1 (6 bases). Germline V lookup: CDR1 LGHNA, CDR2 YNFKEQ. The germline V and J ends were trimmed by 0 bases and 8 bases, with 10 bases remaining between them. CDR3 length equals 13 residues. CDR3 loop: CASSQEAGTEAFF. CDR3 DNA: TGTGCCAGCAGCCAAGAAGCCGGGACAGAAGCTTTCTTT.

CDR3 sequence (DNA): TGTGCCAGCAGTTACTCGGAGACTAGCGGGTACAATGAGCAGTTCTTC. Translated, it gives CASSYSETSGYNEQFF. The chain links TRBV6-5 to TRBJ2-1; 10 bases are shared with TRBD2. This CDR3 has 16 residues. With V trimmed by 0 bases and J by 4 bases, 3 bases remained unmatched. Per germline, CDR1 MNHEY and CDR2 SVGAGI.

The chain links TRBV27 to TRBJ2-2, with 7 bases that match TRBD2. The CDR3 consists of 16 residues. Germline V gene lookup returns CDR1 MNHEY and CDR2 SMNVEV (reference sequence). J gave up 6 bases and V 4 bases, and 11 bases lay outside the gene matches. CDR3 coding DNA: TGTGCCAGCAGTTCAGCGCCTGGACTAGTCGCCGGGGAGCTGTTTTTT. Its translation: CASSSAPGLVAGELFF.

V is TRBV19 and J is TRBJ2-7; 7 bases match TRBD2. The germline V gene encodes CDR1 LNHDA and CDR2 SQIVND (reference sequence). The CDR3 is made up of 13 amino acids. The ends lost 3 bases at V and 5 bases at J; junction bases unmatched: 4. CDR3 region: CASSMWAGDEQYF. CDR3 in DNA: TGTGCCAGTAGTATGTGGGCGGGAGACGAGCAGTACTTC.

The chain recombines TRBV9 with TRBJ2-3, with 7 nucleotides matching TRBD2. The CDR3 extends over 16 amino acids. V trimming: 3 bases; J trimming: 2 bases; junction bases outside the gene matches: 9. Germline assignment: CDR1 SGDLS and CDR2 YYNGEE. Here the CDR3 DNA reads TGTGCCAGCAGCGCCGGGGGGAGCGGGCTCACAGATACGCAGTATTTT. Translating it yields CASSAGGSGLTDTQYF.

This clone appeared a single time. The J gene is TRBJ2-3, the V gene TRBV5-4; 8 bases are a match to TRBD2. The CDR3 has 15 amino acids. Germline CDR1 reads SGHNT; CDR2 reads YYREEE (reference sequence). The trim removed 4 bases at V and 3 bases at J, leaving 7 bases unmatched. The CDR3 region has the DNA TGTGCCAGCAGCCCGAAAGCGGGAGTAACAGATACGCAGTATTTT. This codes for CASSPKAGVTDTQYF. The full variable domain, in which reference TRBV5-4 and TRBJ2-3 provide the parts outside the CDR3, is ETGVTQSPTHLIKTRGQQVTLRCSSQSGHNTVSWYQQALGQGPQFIFQYYREEENGRGNFPPRFSGLQFPNYSSELNVNALELDDSALYLCASSPKAGVTDTQYFGPGTRLTVL.

The chain has TRBV5-1 and TRBJ2-3; D possibly corresponds to TRBD2 (5 bases). This CDR3 is 16 amino acids long. Germline V gives CDR1 SGHRS, CDR2 YFSETQ. V was pared by 0 bases and J by 2 bases, with 13 bases between. CDR3 in DNA: TGCGCCAGCAGCTTGGGGCTCTCCGGACTCACAGATACGCAGTATTTT. This translates into CASSLGLSGLTDTQYF.